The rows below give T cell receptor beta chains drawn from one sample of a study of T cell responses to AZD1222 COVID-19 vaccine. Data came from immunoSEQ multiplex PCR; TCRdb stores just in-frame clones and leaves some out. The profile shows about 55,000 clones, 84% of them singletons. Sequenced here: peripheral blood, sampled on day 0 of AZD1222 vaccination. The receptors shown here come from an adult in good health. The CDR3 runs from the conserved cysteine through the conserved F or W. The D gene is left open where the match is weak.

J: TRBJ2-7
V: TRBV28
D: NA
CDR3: CASSLVRDITSYEQYF

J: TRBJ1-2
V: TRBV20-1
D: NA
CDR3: CSASRNIRGASGYTF

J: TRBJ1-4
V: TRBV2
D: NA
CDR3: CASSIDRGGEKLFF

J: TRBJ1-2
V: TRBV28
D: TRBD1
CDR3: CASSLGQFNYGYTF

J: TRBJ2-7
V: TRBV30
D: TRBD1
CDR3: CAWSVALYRGQSGEQYF

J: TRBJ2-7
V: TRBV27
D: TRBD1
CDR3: CASSLYLGQGTSYEQYF

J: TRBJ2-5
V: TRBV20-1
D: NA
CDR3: CSAGNQETQYF

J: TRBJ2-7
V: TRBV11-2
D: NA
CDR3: CASRPAVLGLGEQYF

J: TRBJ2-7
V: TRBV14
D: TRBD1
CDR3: CASSRRDRDYEQYF

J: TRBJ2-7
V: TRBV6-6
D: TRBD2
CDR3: CATSGRGERSYEQYF

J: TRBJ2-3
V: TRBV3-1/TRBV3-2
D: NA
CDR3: CASSQARNTQYF

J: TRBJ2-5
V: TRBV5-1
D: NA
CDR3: CASSFTQYQETQYF

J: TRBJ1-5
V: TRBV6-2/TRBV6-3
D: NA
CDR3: CASSYSRGSSVPNQPQHF

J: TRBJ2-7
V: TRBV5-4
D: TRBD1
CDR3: CASSLPTGGDEQYF

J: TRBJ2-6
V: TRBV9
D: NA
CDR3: CASSGHLAEPSSGANVLTF